This record looks at one T cell receptor (beta chain) sequence and its context. The CDR3 contains 15 residues. V trimming: 4 bases; J trimming: 0 bases; junction bases outside the gene matches: 4. CDR1 is LNHDA, CDR2 SQIVND, per germline (reference sequence). The data originate from a study of blood T cell repertoires in COVID-19. TCRdb's table, derived via immunoSEQ multiplex PCR, lists solely in-frame clones and lacks some. The sample shows more than 300,000 clones, approximately 90% of them seen only once. This clonotype originated in a woman aged 25 to 39 with COVID-19, enrolled during active disease. V gene TRBV19 combines with J gene TRBJ2-3, with 7 bases aligning to TRBD2. Input material: peripheral blood. The CDR3 DNA sequence: TGTGCCAGTAGTAGGGGGGGGTTGAGCACAGATACGCAGTATTTT. Its translation: CASSRGGLSTDTQYF.